This entry lists 2 T cell receptor delta chains sequenced from one sample in a study of gamma-delta T cells after stem cell transplantation. TCRdb made new clone calls on the RT-PCR reads using CATT. The sample lists about 1,700 delta-chain clones, around 4.6% occurring once. Sequencing was done on a sample of gamma-delta T cells. Source of these receptors: a human donor. It is not recorded whose cells these are; they may come from a transplant donor.

Details on this clone: TCRdb's protein for this DNA is that of a much larger clone and differs from the translation at residue 9, likely a read error; the protein shown is the DNA translation. The rearrangement uses TRDV2 and TRDJ1, with 7 nucleotides matching TRDD3. CDR1 is GEAIGNYY and CDR2 is EKD in the germline V gene. The CDR3 covers 19 residues. J lost 3 bases, V lost 1 base, and 19 bases had no gene match. DNA of the CDR3: TGTGCCTGTGACACTATGGGACTGAGGGATACCCGTCCGGCCGATAAACTCATCTTT. Its translation is CACDTMGLRDTRPADKLIF.

This clone occurred a few times. A single base is all that separates this from a far larger clone, so a read error is likely. V gene TRDV2 combines with J gene TRDJ1, with no clear D. This CDR3 has 15 residues. The germline V gene encodes CDR1 GEAIGNYY and CDR2 EKD. V lost 0 bases and J 3 bases, leaving 13 bases between the germline ends. CDR3 DNA: TGTGCCTGTGACACCGTTGGAAGGTACGCCGATAAACTCATCTTT. It specifies CACDTVGRYADKLIF.